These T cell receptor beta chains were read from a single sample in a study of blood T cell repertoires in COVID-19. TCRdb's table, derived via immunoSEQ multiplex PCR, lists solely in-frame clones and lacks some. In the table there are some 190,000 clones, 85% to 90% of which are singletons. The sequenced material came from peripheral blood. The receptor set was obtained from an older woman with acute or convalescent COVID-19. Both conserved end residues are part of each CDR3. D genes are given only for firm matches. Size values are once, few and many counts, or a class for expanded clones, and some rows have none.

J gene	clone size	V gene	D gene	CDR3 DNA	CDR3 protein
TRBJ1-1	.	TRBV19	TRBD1	TGTGCCAGTAGTAGGGGACAGGGGGCGGTTGAAGCTTTCTTT	CASSRGQGAVEAFF
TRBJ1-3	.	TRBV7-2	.	TGTGCCAGCAGCACAGACGCGGGAAACACCATATATTTT	CASSTDAGNTIYF
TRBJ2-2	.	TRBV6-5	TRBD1	TGTGCCAGCCCGGGACAGGGGTCGAACACCGGGGAGCTGTTTTTT	CASPGQGSNTGELFF
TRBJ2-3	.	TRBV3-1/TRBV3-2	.	TGTGCCAGCAGCCGACTTCTCCCCCCTATGGCAGATACGCAGTATTTT	CASSRLLPPMADTQYF
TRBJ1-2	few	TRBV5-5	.	TGTGCCAGCAGCTTGGCGGAGTATGGCTACACCTTC	CASSLAEYGYTF
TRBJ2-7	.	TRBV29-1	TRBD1	TGCAGCGTTGATGACAGGGTAAACGAGCAGTACTTC	CSVDDRVNEQYF
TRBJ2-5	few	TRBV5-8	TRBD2	TGTGCCAGCAGCTTGGTAGGACTAGCGTTACAAGAGACCCAGTACTTC	CASSLVGLALQETQYF
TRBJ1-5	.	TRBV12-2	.	TGTGCAAGTCGCCACGCCGATGACCGGGGCAATCAGCCCCAGCATTTT	CASRHADDRGNQPQHF
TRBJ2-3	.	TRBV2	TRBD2	TGTGCCAGCAGTGCGCTAGCGGGGGGCACAGATACGCAGTATTTT	CASSALAGGTDTQYF
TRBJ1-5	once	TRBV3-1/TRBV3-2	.	TGTGCCAGCAGCGAAATAGACACACAGCCCCAGCATTTT	CASSEIDTQPQHF
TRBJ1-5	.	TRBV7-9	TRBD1	TGTGCCAGCAGCACAACGACAGGGGATCAGCCCCAGCATTTT	CASSTTTGDQPQHF
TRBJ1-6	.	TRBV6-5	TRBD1	TGTGCCAGCGGGGACAGGGGGTCCTATAATTCACCCCTCCACTTT	CASGDRGSYNSPLHF
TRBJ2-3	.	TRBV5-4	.	TGTGCCAGCAGTATAGCGGCAGATACGCAGTATTTT	CASSIAADTQYF
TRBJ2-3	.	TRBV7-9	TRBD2	TGTGCCAGCAGCCCCGGGCGAAGCGGGAGCGCTAGCACAGATACGCAGTATTTT	CASSPGRSGSASTDTQYF
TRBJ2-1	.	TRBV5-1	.	TGCGCCAGCAGCCCCTGGACAGCGATTGAGCAGTTCTTC	CASSPWTAIEQFF
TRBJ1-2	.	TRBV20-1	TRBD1	TGCAGTGCTAGTGACAGGGCGGACTATGGCTACACCTTC	CSASDRADYGYTF
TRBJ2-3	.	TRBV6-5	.	TGTGCCAGCAGGGGACTTAGCACAGATACGCAGTATTTT	CASRGLSTDTQYF
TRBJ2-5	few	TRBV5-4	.	TGTGCCAGCAGCCCAGAGAGACATGAGACCCAGTACTTC	CASSPERHETQYF
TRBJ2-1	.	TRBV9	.	TGCGCCAGCAGCGATAGCGGAAGCTCCTACAATGAGCAGTTCTTC	CASSDSGSSYNEQFF
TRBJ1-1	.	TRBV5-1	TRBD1	TGCGCCAGCAGCTTACTACCGGGACAGGGGAAAACTGAAGCTTTCTTT	CASSLLPGQGKTEAFF
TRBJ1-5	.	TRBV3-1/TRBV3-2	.	TGTGCCAGCAGCCAAGGCGGGGGGACCTGGCAGCCCCAGCATTTT	CASSQGGGTWQPQHF
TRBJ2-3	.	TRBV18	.	TGTGCCAGCTCACCACAGCATGGGGGGGCAGGAGATACGCAGTATTTT	CASSPQHGGAGDTQYF
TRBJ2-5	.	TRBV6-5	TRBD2	TGTGCCAGCAAACTAGCGGGAGTGGAGACCCAGTACTTC	CASKLAGVETQYF
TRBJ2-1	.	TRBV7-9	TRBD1	TGTGCCAGCAGCCACGGGACAGGGGCGTTCTTC	CASSHGTGAFF
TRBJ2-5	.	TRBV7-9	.	TGTGCCAGCAGCGACCCTGGTAGCGGGACCCAGTACTTC	CASSDPGSGTQYF
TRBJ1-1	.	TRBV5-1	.	TGCGCCAGCAGTACGGACACATACATGAACACTGAAGCTTTCTTT	CASSTDTYMNTEAFF
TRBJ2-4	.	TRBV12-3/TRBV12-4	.	TGTGCCAGCAGCTCCCCCCCTATAAACATTCAGTACTTC	CASSSPPINIQYF
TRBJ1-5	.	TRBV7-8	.	TGTGCCAGCAGCTTATCAGGAAACAATCAGCCCCAGCATTTT	CASSLSGNNQPQHF
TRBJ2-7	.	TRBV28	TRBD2	TGTGCCAGCACCCCATTGGGGAGCGGGAGGAGGTACGAGCAGTACTTC	CASTPLGSGRRYEQYF